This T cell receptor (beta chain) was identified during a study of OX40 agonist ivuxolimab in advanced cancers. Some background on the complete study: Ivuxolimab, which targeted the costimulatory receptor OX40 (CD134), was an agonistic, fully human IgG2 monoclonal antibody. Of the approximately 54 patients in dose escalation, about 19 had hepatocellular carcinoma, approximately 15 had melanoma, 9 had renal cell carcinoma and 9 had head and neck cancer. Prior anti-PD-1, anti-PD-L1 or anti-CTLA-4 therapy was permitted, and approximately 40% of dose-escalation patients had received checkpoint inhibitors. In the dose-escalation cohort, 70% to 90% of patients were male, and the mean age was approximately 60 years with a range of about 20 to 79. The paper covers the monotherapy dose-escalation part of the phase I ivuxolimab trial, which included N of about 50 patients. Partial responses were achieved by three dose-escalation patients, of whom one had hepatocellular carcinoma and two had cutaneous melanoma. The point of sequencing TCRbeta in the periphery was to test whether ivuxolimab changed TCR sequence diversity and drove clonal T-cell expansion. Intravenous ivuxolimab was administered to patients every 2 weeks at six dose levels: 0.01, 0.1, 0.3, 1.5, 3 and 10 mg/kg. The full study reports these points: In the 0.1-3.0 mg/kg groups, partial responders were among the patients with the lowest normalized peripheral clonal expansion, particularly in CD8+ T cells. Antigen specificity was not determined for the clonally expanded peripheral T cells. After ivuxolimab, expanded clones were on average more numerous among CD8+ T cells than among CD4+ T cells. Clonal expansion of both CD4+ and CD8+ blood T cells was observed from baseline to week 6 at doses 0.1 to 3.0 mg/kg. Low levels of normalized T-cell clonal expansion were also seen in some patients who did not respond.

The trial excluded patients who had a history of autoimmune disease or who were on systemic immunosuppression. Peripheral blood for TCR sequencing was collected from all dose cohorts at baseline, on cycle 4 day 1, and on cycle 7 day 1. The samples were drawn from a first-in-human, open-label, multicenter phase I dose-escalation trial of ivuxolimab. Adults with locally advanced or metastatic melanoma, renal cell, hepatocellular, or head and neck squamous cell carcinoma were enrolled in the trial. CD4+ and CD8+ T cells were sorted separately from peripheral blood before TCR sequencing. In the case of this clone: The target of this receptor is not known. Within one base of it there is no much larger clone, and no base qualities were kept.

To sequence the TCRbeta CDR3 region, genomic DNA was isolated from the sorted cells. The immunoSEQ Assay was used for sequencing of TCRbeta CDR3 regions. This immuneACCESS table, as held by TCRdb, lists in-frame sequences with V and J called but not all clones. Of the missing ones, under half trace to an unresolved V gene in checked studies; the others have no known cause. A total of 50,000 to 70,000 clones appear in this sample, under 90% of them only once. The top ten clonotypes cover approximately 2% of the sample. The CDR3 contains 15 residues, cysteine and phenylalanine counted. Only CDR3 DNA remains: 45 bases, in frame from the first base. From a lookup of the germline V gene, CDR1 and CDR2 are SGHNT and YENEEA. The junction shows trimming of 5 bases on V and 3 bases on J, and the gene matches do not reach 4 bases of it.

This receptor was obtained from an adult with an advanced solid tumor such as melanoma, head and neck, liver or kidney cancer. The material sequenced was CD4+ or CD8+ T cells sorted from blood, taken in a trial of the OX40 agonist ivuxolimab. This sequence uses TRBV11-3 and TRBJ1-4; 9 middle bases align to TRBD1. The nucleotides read TGTGCCAGCAGCAAAACAGGGGGCCCTAATGAAAAACTGTTTTTT. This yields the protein CASSKTGGPNEKLFF.